The following is a T cell receptor beta chain sequence with its context. Antigen unknown. Sequencing used immunoSEQ multiplex PCR; TCRdb keeps in-frame clones, though not all of them. The repertoire holds approximately 120,000 clones, with roughly nine tenths as singletons. The sample belongs to a study of T cell responses to AZD1222 COVID-19 vaccine. The study, taken as a whole, reports: After two AZD1222 doses, spike-specific TCR breadth and depth rose versus day 0.

The V gene's germline CDR1 is LGHDT and CDR2 YNNKEL (reference sequence). Trimming cost V 1 base and J 3 bases, with 9 bases left between them. The CDR3 has 14 amino acids. J is TRBJ2-5 and V is TRBV3-1 (or the pseudogene TRBV3-2), with a weak D call TRBD1 (5 bases). Sequenced material: peripheral blood, taken on day 0 of AZD1222 vaccination. The TCR was taken from an adult in good health. CDR3 sequence: CASSQVQGKETQYF. The CDR3 DNA is TGTGCCAGCAGCCAAGTGCAGGGAAAAGAGACCCAGTACTTC.